What follows are 15 T cell receptor beta chains derived from one specimen sequenced in a study of blood T cell repertoires in COVID-19. Sequencing used immunoSEQ multiplex PCR; TCRdb keeps in-frame clones, though not all of them. The sample includes around 150,000 clones, more than 80% seen only once; the top ten take approximately 9%. Sequenced: peripheral blood. These receptors were obtained from an elderly woman in a cohort sampled during active or convalescent COVID-19.

The J gene is TRBJ2-2, the V gene TRBV9; tentative D call: TRBD1 (6 bases). Per the germline V gene, CDR1 is SGDLS and CDR2 is YYNGEE. The CDR3 is 14 residues long. V was cut by 2 bases and J by 8 bases, with 13 bases left in between. In nucleotides, the CDR3 is TGTGCCAGCAGCGTCCTACAGGGAGCTGGGGAGCTGTTTTTT. As protein: CASSVLQGAGELFF.

This clone was detected only a few times. The J gene is TRBJ1-1, the V gene TRBV5-1; 11 positions agree with TRBD1. Germline CDR1 SGHRS, CDR2 YFSETQ. CDR3 length: 17 residues. V was clipped by 4 bases and J by 0 bases; unmatched bases: 8. The CDR3 DNA reads as TGCGCCAGCAGCCCTTGGACAGGGGGCGAAATGAACACTGAAGCTTTCTTT. Encoded protein: CASSPWTGGEMNTEAFF.

V gene TRBV5-6 combines with J gene TRBJ2-1, with D maybe TRBD1 (6 bases). The CDR3 is 14 residues long. The V gene's germline CDR1 is SGHDT and CDR2 YYEEEE. Trimming pared 1 base from V and 10 bases from J, leaving 15 bases between. The CDR3 loop is CASSLFSGAREQFF. DNA for the CDR3: TGTGCCAGCAGCTTGTTTTCAGGGGCACGGGAGCAGTTCTTC.

V usage is TRBV5-1 and J usage is TRBJ1-3, with 7 positions matching TRBD1. The length of the CDR3 is 15 residues. Germline trimming cut 3 bases from V and 0 bases from J; bases unmatched to any gene: 3. The V gene's germline CDR1 is SGHRS and CDR2 YFSETQ. The CDR3: CASSWTGGSGNTIYF. DNA of the CDR3: TGCGCCAGCAGCTGGACAGGCGGCTCTGGAAACACCATATATTTT. Full variable domain (remainder filled in from reference TRBV5-1 and TRBJ1-3): KAGVTQTPRYLIKTRGQQVTLSCSPISGHRSVSWYQQTPGQGLQFLFEYFSETQRNKGNFPGRFSGRQFSNSRSEMNVSTLELGDSALYLCASSWTGGSGNTIYFGEGSWLTVV.

This chain connects TRBV28 to TRBJ1-1, with D tentatively TRBD1 (6 bases). Deletions cut 7 bases from V and 4 bases from J, with 10 bases between. Germline CDR1 MDHEN, CDR2 SYDVKM. The CDR3 is 12 residues long. The CDR3 region is CASTLRGTEAFF. CDR3 coding DNA: TGTGCCAGCACCCTCAGGGGCACTGAAGCTTTCTTT.

The genes are TRBV14 and TRBJ1-1; D is unclear. The CDR3 contains 13 residues. V was pared by 7 bases and J by 5 bases, with 14 bases between. The germline V gene has CDR1 SGHDN and CDR2 FVKESK. The CDR3 sequence: CASTPLGVTEAFF. The CDR3 DNA reads TGTGCCAGCACCCCATTAGGAGTTACTGAAGCTTTCTTT.

This chain joins TRBV5-1 and TRBJ1-1; 8 nucleotides match TRBD1. V trimming: 0 bases; J trimming: 9 bases; junction bases outside the gene matches: 7. Germline-derived CDR1 and CDR2 are SGHRS and YFSETQ. The CDR3 sequence is 14 residues long. The CDR3 loop reads CASSLESGGSKAFF. The CDR3 bases are TGCGCCAGCAGCTTGGAGTCAGGGGGCTCAAAAGCTTTCTTT.

This clone was detected only once. This chain links TRBV5-1 with TRBJ1-2; 9 nucleotides align to TRBD1. The J segment lost 1 base and the V segment lost 0 bases, leaving 4 bases of the junction unmatched. Germline V CDR1 and CDR2: SGHRS, YFSETQ. CDR3 size: 16 residues. The CDR3 sequence is CASSLDPGQGNYGYTF. The CDR3 DNA reads TGCGCCAGCAGCTTGGATCCGGGACAGGGTAACTATGGCTACACCTTC.

This clone was detected only a few times. The chain employs TRBV28 and TRBJ2-7, with TRBD1 identical over 7 bases. V shed 8 bases, J shed 3 bases, and the junction held 19 bases outside the gene matches. Germline V gives CDR1 MDHEN, CDR2 SYDVKM. CDR3 length: 17 amino acids. The CDR3 region has the DNA TGTGCCAGCTCGCCTGGGGGAAGGGGGACAGCTAGCTACGAGCAGTACGTC. It codes for CASSPGGRGTASYEQYV.

The chain employs TRBV4-3 and TRBJ2-7; TRBD2 agrees at 7 bases. Germline-derived CDR1 and CDR2 are LGHNA and YSLEER. The CDR3 totals 15 residues. V was pared by 4 bases and J by 4 bases, with 10 bases of the junction left unmatched. The CDR3 region has the DNA TGCGCCAGCAGCCCGGCGGGGCGGGGGTTTTACGAGCAGTACGTC. Amino acid sequence: CASSPAGRGFYEQYV.

The chain joins TRBV24-1 to TRBJ2-2; 8 bases line up with TRBD1. Unmatched junction bases numbered 4, after V lost 0 bases and J lost 5 bases. Germline CDR1 reads KGHDR; CDR2 reads SFDVKD. This CDR3 comprises 16 residues. Written as DNA, the CDR3 is TGTGCCACCAGTGATTTGACAGGGGGAGGAACCGGGGAGCTGTTTTTT. This sequence encodes CATSDLTGGGTGELFF.

The chain employs TRBV30 and TRBJ2-1, with 11 bases that match TRBD2. V shed 3 bases and J 5 bases; nucleotides not matched to a gene: 9. The germline V gene has CDR1 GTSNPN and CDR2 SVGIG (reference sequence). The CDR3 loop spans 16 amino acids. The CDR3 DNA is TGTGCCTGGAGGAAAAACCTAGCGGGGGGCCACAATGAGCAGTTCTTC. This encodes CAWRKNLAGGHNEQFF. Complete variable domain (other parts from reference TRBV30 and TRBJ2-1): SQTIHQWPATLVQPVGSPLSLECTVEGTSNPNLYWYRQAAGRGLQLLFYSVGIGQISSEVPQNLSASRPQDRQFILSSKKLLLSDSGFYLCAWRKNLAGGHNEQFFGPGTRLTVL.

This chain uses TRBV4-2 with TRBJ1-6; unclear D gene. The length of the CDR3 is 14 residues. Trimming took off 0 bases at V and 7 bases at J, with 7 bases between the two ends. CDR1 and CDR2 from the germline V gene are LGHNA and YNFKEQ. CDR3 residues: CASSQDRRNSPLHF. The CDR3 nucleotides read TGTGCCAGCAGCCAAGATCGGAGGAATTCACCCCTCCACTTT.

The chain carries TRBV2 and TRBJ2-2; 7 bases agree with TRBD1. Germline lookup yields CDR1 SNHLY and CDR2 FYNNEI. The CDR3 has 15 amino acids. J gave up 0 bases and V 7 bases, and 5 bases lay outside the gene matches. The CDR3 region is CASTTQGPNTGELFF. The CDR3 coding sequence is TGTGCCAGCACTACACAGGGGCCGAACACCGGGGAGCTGTTTTTT. Based on the CDR3 plus reference TRBV2 and TRBJ2-2, the full variable domain is EPEVTQTPSHQVTQMGQEVILRCVPISNHLYFYWYRQILGQKVEFLVSFYNNEISEKSEIFDDQFSVERPDGSNFTLKIRSTKLEDSAMYFCASTTQGPNTGELFFGEGSRLTVL.

The chain couples TRBV12-3 or TRBV12-4 to TRBJ1-2; the D gene is possibly TRBD1 (6 bases). This CDR3 spans 13 amino acids. Between the trimmed V and J ends, which lost 8 bases and 3 bases, there was a span of 13 bases. As DNA, the CDR3 is TGTGCCAGCCGCCGGGACACCCACTATGGCTACACCTTC. Translation: CASRRDTHYGYTF.